A single sample gave rise to the 3 T cell receptor beta chains below, sequenced in a study of T cell responses to AZD1222 COVID-19 vaccine. Assay used: immunoSEQ multiplex PCR; TCRdb lists only in-frame clones, some missing. In the table there are about 120,000 clones, more than 80% of which are singletons. The source material was peripheral blood, sampled on day 0 of AZD1222 vaccination. These receptors all stem from an adult in good health.

This chain links TRBV5-1 with TRBJ1-4; D ambiguous. V lost 0 bases and J lost 8, with 14 bases in between. The CDR3 covers 15 residues. CDR1 SGHRS and CDR2 YFSETQ come from the germline V gene. CDR3 nucleotide sequence: TGCGCCAGCAGCTTGGCCCGAGGGTTTGGGGAAAAACTGTTTTTT. Translation: CASSLARGFGEKLFF.

The genes are TRBV5-4 and TRBJ2-7; no reliable D call. The germline V gene has CDR1 SGHNT and CDR2 YYREEE (reference sequence). The CDR3 runs 13 residues. V was pared by 4 bases and J by 3 bases, with 11 bases between. The CDR3 reads CASSTTDGYEQYF. DNA for the CDR3: TGTGCCAGCAGCACCACGGACGGCTACGAGCAGTACTTC.

The V and J genes are TRBV5-1 and TRBJ1-2; D possibly corresponds to TRBD1 (5 bases). CDR1 and CDR2 (germline): SGHRS, YFSETQ. The CDR3 sequence is 15 residues long. Trimming pared 0 bases from V and 3 bases from J, leaving 12 bases between. Here the CDR3 reads CASSLVQGGDYGYTF. The CDR3 bases are TGCGCCAGCAGCTTGGTTCAGGGAGGAGACTATGGCTACACCTTC.